The 28 T cell receptor beta chains reported below all come from one sample, sequenced in a study of OX40 agonist ivuxolimab in advanced cancers. TCRdb keeps only in-frame clones here, not all; method: immunoSEQ multiplex PCR. The sample lists over 55,000 clones, about 90% occurring once. Sequenced material: CD4+ or CD8+ T cells sorted from blood, taken in a trial of the OX40 agonist ivuxolimab. Every receptor here comes from an adult with an advanced solid tumor such as melanoma, head and neck, liver or kidney cancer.

The chain is built from TRBV5-1 and TRBJ1-5; D uncertain. Between the trimmed V and J ends, which lost 0 bases and 0 bases, there was a span of 7 bases. The CDR3 consists of 15 residues. The germline V gene has CDR1 SGHRS and CDR2 YFSETQ. CDR3 in amino acids: CASSLEGDSNQPQHF. CDR3 bases: TGCGCCAGCAGCTTGGAGGGAGATAGCAATCAGCCCCAGCATTTT.

The CDR3 DNA sequence: TGTGCCAGCAGCCCCCGGGTAGGTCGCGAGCAGTACTTC. Translated: CASSPRVGREQYF. V usage is TRBV6-5 and J usage is TRBJ2-7; D is uncertain. The CDR3 extends over 13 amino acids. The V gene's germline CDR1 is MNHEY and CDR2 SVGAGI. V was pared by 6 bases and J by 6 bases, with 15 bases between.

V usage is TRBV7-2 and J usage is TRBJ2-7; 14 bases match TRBD2. Germline CDR1 SGHTA, CDR2 FQGNSA. After removal of 8 bases from V and 5 bases from J, the junction contained 8 bases not matched to a gene. The CDR3 spans 15 residues. The CDR3 sequence: CASRGVTSGRDEQYF. The CDR3 coding sequence is TGTGCCAGCCGAGGGGTGACTAGCGGGAGGGACGAGCAGTACTTC. Filled out from reference TRBV7-2 and TRBJ2-7, the complete variable domain reads GAGVSQSPSNKVTEKGKDVELRCDPISGHTALYWYRQSLGQGLEFLIYFQGNSAPDKSGLPSDRFSAERTGGSVSTLTIQRTQQEDSAVYLCASRGVTSGRDEQYFGPGTRLTVT.

The chain joins TRBV19 to TRBJ2-7; the match to TRBD2 covers 8 bases. The germline V gene has CDR1 LNHDA and CDR2 SQIVND (reference sequence). The CDR3 length is 15 residues. With V trimmed by 6 bases and J by 3 bases, 10 bases remained unmatched. The CDR3 loop reads CASSPGTSRFYEQYF. CDR3 sequence (DNA): TGTGCCAGTAGCCCCGGGACTAGTCGGTTCTACGAGCAGTACTTC.

The chain links TRBV7-3 to TRBJ2-7, with 9 bases aligning to TRBD2. V shed 1 base and J 7 bases; nucleotides not matched to a gene: 11. This CDR3 has 16 residues. Germline loops: CDR1 SGHTA, CDR2 FQGTGA. CDR3: CASSLNPSGIWEEQYF. DNA for the CDR3: TGTGCCAGCAGCTTAAACCCTAGCGGGATTTGGGAAGAGCAGTACTTC.

This clone occurred once. This chain connects TRBV7-8 to TRBJ2-1, with a possible D match to TRBD2 (6 bases). Per the germline V gene, CDR1 is SGHVS and CDR2 is FQNEAQ. With 3 bases removed from V and 2 bases from J, the gap between germline ends came to 11 bases. This CDR3 is 15 amino acids long. The CDR3 protein is CASSFLGGPYNEQFF. CDR3 sequence (DNA): TGTGCCAGCAGCTTCTTGGGGGGACCCTACAATGAGCAGTTCTTC.

The chain couples TRBV4-3 to TRBJ2-2; D ambiguous. The V and J ends lost 3 bases and 1 base respectively, with 9 bases between them. This CDR3 is built from 15 residues. Germline lookup yields CDR1 LGHNA and CDR2 YSLEER. The CDR3: CASSQSDWNTGELFF. The CDR3 DNA reads as TGCGCCAGCAGCCAGTCGGATTGGAACACCGGGGAGCTGTTTTTT.

The chain links TRBV7-6 to TRBJ2-3; D is unresolved. V was cut by 4 bases and J by 2 bases, with 10 bases left in between. The CDR3 spans 14 residues. Germline-derived CDR1 and CDR2 are SGHVS and FNYEAQ. The CDR3 loop reads CASSSPPLTDTQYF. Here the CDR3 DNA reads TGTGCCAGCAGCTCCCCCCCCCTCACAGATACGCAGTATTTT.

The chain couples TRBV5-1 to TRBJ2-5; TRBD1 might be the D (6 bases). The CDR3 is 14 amino acids. V was trimmed by 0 bases and J by 3 bases, leaving 9 bases between them. Per germline, CDR1 SGHRS and CDR2 YFSETQ. CDR3 sequence: CASSLAPGEETQYF. CDR3 DNA sequence: TGCGCCAGCAGCTTGGCCCCAGGGGAAGAGACCCAGTACTTC.

J is TRBJ2-5 and V is TRBV5-1; D perhaps matches TRBD2 (6 bases). The CDR3 is 15 residues long. V lost 4 bases and J lost 5, with 18 bases in between. Germline V gene data show CDR1 as SGHRS and CDR2 as YFSETQ. Here the CDR3 DNA reads TGCGCCAGCAGCCTGGGGCCTCGGGGGATGGAGACCCAGTACTTC. Its protein is CASSLGPRGMETQYF.

V usage is TRBV9 and J usage is TRBJ2-1; the match to TRBD2 covers 8 bases. The CDR3 spans 17 residues. Losses at the gene ends were 4 bases for V and 4 bases for J; bases not matched to a gene: 13. Germline assignment: CDR1 SGDLS and CDR2 YYNGEE. The CDR3 coding sequence is TGTGCCAGCAGCCCCCGGCTAGCGGGCGCGGGTTACAATGAGCAGTTCTTC. Protein: CASSPRLAGAGYNEQFF.

J is TRBJ2-1 and V is TRBV7-2; D is undetermined. Looked up from germline, CDR1 is SGHTA and CDR2 is FQGNSA. CDR3 length equals 15 residues. Deletions cut 4 bases from V and 2 bases from J, with 12 bases between. The CDR3 sequence is CASSSQRVPYNEQFF. The CDR3 bases are TGTGCCAGCAGCTCCCAAAGGGTGCCCTACAATGAGCAGTTCTTC.

This clone has more than one count but fewer than ten. The genes are TRBV10-3 and TRBJ2-3, with D unresolved. Looked up from germline, CDR1 is ENHRY and CDR2 is SYGVKD. This CDR3 has 15 residues. The germline V and J ends were trimmed by 3 bases and 0 bases, with 10 bases remaining between them. As DNA, the CDR3 is TGTGCCATCAGTGACAAGCGTACCAGCACAGATACGCAGTATTTT. Its protein product is CAISDKRTSTDTQYF.

A remark on this clone: Other DNA sequences in this sample translate to the same CDR3. The rearrangement joins TRBV5-1 to TRBJ2-5; D unresolved. Germline V lookup: CDR1 SGHRS, CDR2 YFSETQ. This CDR3 comprises 14 residues. V lost 0 bases and J 2 bases, leaving 8 bases between the germline ends. DNA of the CDR3: TGCGCCAGCAGCTTGGGTGGCAATCAAGAGACCCAGTACTTC. Amino acid sequence: CASSLGGNQETQYF.

In DNA form, the CDR3 reads TGTGCCAGCAGACTATACGGCGGGGTAAATACGCAGTATTTT. It translates to CASRLYGGVNTQYF. The rearrangement links TRBV6-1 to TRBJ2-3; a weak D match, TRBD2 (6 bases). The CDR3 has 14 residues. The germline V gene has CDR1 MNHNS and CDR2 SASEGT. V gave up 6 bases and J gave up 7 bases, with 17 bases separating them.

The chain recombines TRBV6-5 with TRBJ2-5; 8 positions agree with TRBD1. Trimming took 5 bases from V and 6 from J; bases not matched to a gene: 8. Germline CDR1 and CDR2: MNHEY and SVGAGI. CDR3 length: 14 amino acids. The CDR3, as DNA: TGTGCCAGCAGTATGAGGACAGGGCCACAGACCCAGTACTTC. Translated, it gives CASSMRTGPQTQYF.

The chain uses TRBV5-1 and TRBJ2-3, with 8 bases fitting TRBD2. V was clipped by 4 bases and J by 2 bases; unmatched bases: 9. The V gene's germline CDR1 is SGHRS and CDR2 YFSETQ. The CDR3 spans 16 residues. This CDR3 reads CASSRELADFTDTQYF. CDR3 nucleotide sequence: TGCGCCAGCAGCCGGGAACTAGCGGATTTCACAGATACGCAGTATTTT.

This chain uses TRBV28 with TRBJ1-2; 7 positions match TRBD1. This CDR3 is 15 amino acids long. From germline, CDR1 is MDHEN and CDR2 SYDVKM. Trimming removed 8 bases from V and 3 bases from J; junction bases left unmatched: 12. The CDR3 DNA sequence: TGTGCCAGCGGGGACACAGGGGTTTCTTACTATGGCTACACCTTC. Amino acids: CASGDTGVSYYGYTF.

The chain recombines TRBV11-2 with TRBJ1-2; D gene uncertain. This CDR3 has 11 amino acids. Germline V gene data show CDR1 as SGHAT and CDR2 as FQNNGV. Trimming took off 1 base at V and 13 bases at J, with 10 bases between the two ends. In DNA, the CDR3 is TGTGCCAGCAGCTTAGCAGATAGACGCACCTTC. Amino acids: CASSLADRRTF.

This clone was seen only a few times. The rearrangement joins TRBV7-9 to TRBJ2-7, with TRBD2 as a possible D gene (6 bases). The ends were cut back, 5 bases at V and 0 bases at J, with 17 bases in the middle. The CDR3 covers 16 residues. Germline-derived CDR1 and CDR2 are SEHNR and FQNEAQ (reference sequence). CDR3 amino acids: CASSPPGGTFSYEQYF. CDR3 bases: TGTGCCAGCAGCCCTCCGGGCGGGACCTTCTCCTACGAGCAGTACTTC.

The rearrangement uses TRBV27 and TRBJ2-3, with unresolved D. The V end lost 5 bases, the J end lost 2 bases, and 8 bases lay between the germline ends. This CDR3 has 13 amino acids. Per the germline V gene, CDR1 is MNHEY and CDR2 is SMNVEV (reference sequence). CDR3 nucleotide sequence: TGTGCCAGCAGTCTTCGGGCCACAGATACGCAGTATTTT. It is translated as CASSLRATDTQYF.

V and J are TRBV7-6 and TRBJ2-7, with 7 bases that match TRBD1. Germline V gives CDR1 SGHVS, CDR2 FNYEAQ. V gave up 1 base and J gave up 6 bases; unmatched junction bases: 12. The CDR3 has 16 amino acids. The CDR3 sequence is CASSLVLTGRRREQYF. Here the CDR3 DNA reads TGTGCCAGCAGCTTAGTCCTGACAGGGCGACGACGCGAGCAGTACTTC.

The chain couples TRBV5-1 to TRBJ2-3; TRBD2 agrees at 9 bases. V was pared by 6 bases and J by 1 base, with 6 bases of the junction left unmatched. The CDR3 has 15 residues. Germline V CDR1 and CDR2: SGHRS, YFSETQ. CDR3 amino acids: CASNGRTSGTDTQYF. CDR3 in DNA: TGCGCCAGCAACGGGCGGACTAGCGGCACAGATACGCAGTATTTT.

The rearrangement joins TRBV2 to TRBJ2-7; 14 nucleotides match TRBD2. Germline CDR1 SNHLY, CDR2 FYNNEI. The CDR3 spans 14 residues. V shed 8 bases and J 6 bases; nucleotides not matched to a gene: 6. CDR3 protein: CASRLAGGLLEQYF. The CDR3 DNA reads TGTGCCAGCCGACTAGCGGGAGGGTTACTCGAGCAGTACTTC. The variable domain in full, with the rest retrieved from reference TRBV2 and TRBJ2-7, is EPEVTQTPSHQVTQMGQEVILRCVPISNHLYFYWYRQILGQKVEFLVSFYNNEISEKSEIFDDQFSVERPDGSNFTLKIRSTKLEDSAMYFCASRLAGGLLEQYFGPGTRLTVT.

The J gene is TRBJ1-6, the V gene TRBV30; 10 bases fit TRBD1. Trimming removed 2 bases from V and 7 bases from J; junction bases left unmatched: 2. The CDR3 contains 14 residues. The germline gives CDR1 GTSNPN, CDR2 SVGIG (reference sequence). The CDR3 DNA is TGTGCCTGGAGTCGGACAGGGGGGAATTCACCCCTCCACTTT. The encoded protein is CAWSRTGGNSPLHF.

This clone was counted once. This chain's CDR3 is CASSPGGAERFNYGYTF. CDR3 in DNA: TGCGCCAGCAGCCCGGGTGGGGCAGAGCGCTTTAACTATGGCTACACCTTC. The chain employs TRBV5-1 and TRBJ1-2; tentative D call: TRBD1 (5 bases). Germline V gives CDR1 SGHRS, CDR2 YFSETQ. Trimming took off 4 bases at V and 1 base at J, with 20 bases between the two ends. This CDR3 spans 17 amino acids. The full variable domain, in which reference TRBV5-1 and TRBJ1-2 provide the parts outside the CDR3, is KAGVTQTPRYLIKTRGQQVTLSCSPISGHRSVSWYQQTPGQGLQFLFEYFSETQRNKGNFPGRFSGRQFSNSRSEMNVSTLELGDSALYLCASSPGGAERFNYGYTFGSGTRLTVV.

This chain links TRBV7-2 with TRBJ2-5, with D perhaps TRBD2 (6 bases). The CDR3 has 15 residues. Per germline, CDR1 SGHTA and CDR2 FQGNSA. V was trimmed by 5 bases and J by 7 bases, leaving 20 bases between them. CDR3 bases: TGTGCCAGCAGCCCCCCTTTCGGGGAGGTTGCGACCCAGTACTTC. It encodes CASSPPFGEVATQYF.

In regard to this clone: A read error may produce the germline difference seen at one junction end. The chain is built from TRBV7-7 and TRBJ2-5; 8 bases line up with TRBD2. The CDR3 totals 16 residues. Germline CDR1 SSHAT, CDR2 FNYEAQ (reference sequence). CDR3 region: CASSLGSSGSQETQYF. In DNA, the CDR3 is TGTGCTAGCAGCTTAGGGTCTAGCGGGTCCCAAGAGACCCAGTACTTC.